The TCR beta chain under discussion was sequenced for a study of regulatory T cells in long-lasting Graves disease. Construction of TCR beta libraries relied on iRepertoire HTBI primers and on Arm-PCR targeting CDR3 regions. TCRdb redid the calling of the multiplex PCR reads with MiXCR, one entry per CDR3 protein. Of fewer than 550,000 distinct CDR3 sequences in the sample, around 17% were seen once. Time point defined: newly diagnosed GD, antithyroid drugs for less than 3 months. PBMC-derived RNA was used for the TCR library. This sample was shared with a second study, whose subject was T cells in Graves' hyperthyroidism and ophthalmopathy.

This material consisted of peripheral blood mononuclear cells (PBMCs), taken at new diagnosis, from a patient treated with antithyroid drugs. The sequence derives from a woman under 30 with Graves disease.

CDR3 loop: CASSVSGTHGLADYLYEQYF. CDR3 bases: TGTGCCAGCAGTGTCTCCGGGACGCATGGACTAGCGGACTACCTTTACGAGCAGTACTTC. This chain joins TRBV28 and TRBJ2-7, with 10 bases lining up with TRBD2. The CDR3 has 20 residues. Trimming removed 5 bases from V and 4 bases from J; junction bases left unmatched: 23. Per the germline V gene, CDR1 is MDHEN and CDR2 is SYDVKM.